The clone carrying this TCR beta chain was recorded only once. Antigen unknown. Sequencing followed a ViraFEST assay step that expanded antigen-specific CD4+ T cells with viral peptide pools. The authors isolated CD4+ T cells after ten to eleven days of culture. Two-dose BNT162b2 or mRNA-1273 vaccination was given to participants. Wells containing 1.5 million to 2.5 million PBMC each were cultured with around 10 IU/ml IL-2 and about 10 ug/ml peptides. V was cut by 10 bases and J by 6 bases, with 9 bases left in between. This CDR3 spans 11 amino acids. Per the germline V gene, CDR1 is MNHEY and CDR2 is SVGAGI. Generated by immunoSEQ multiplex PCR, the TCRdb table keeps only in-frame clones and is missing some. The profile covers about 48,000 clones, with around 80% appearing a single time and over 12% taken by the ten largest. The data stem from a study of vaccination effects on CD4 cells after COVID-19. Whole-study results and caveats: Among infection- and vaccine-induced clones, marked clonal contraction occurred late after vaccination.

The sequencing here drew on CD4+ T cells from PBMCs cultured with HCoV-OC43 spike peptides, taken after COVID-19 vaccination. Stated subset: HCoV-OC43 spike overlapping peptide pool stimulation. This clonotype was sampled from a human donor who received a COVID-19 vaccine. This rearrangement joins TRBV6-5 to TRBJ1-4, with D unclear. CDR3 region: CATTQYEKLFF. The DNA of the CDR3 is TGTGCCACCACCCAGTATGAAAAACTGTTTTTT.